These 11 T cell receptor beta chains originate from one sample sequenced in a study of blood T cells in healthy people across ages. Primed by a sample-barcoded 5' primer and a J-beta primer mix, a second PCR proceeded for 7 to 11 cycles. TCRdb re-called the 5' RACE reads with MiXCR, one entry per CDR3 protein. The table has 550,000 to 800,000 distinct CDR3 sequences, about 30% seen once. The sequenced sample consisted of blood. The receptor source for this set is a woman of 80 years or more in good health.

This clonotype was recorded a few times. The gene calls are TRBV20-1 and TRBJ2-5; 10 nucleotides match TRBD2. Germline V CDR1 and CDR2: DFQATT, SNEGSKA (reference sequence). The CDR3 extends over 14 amino acids. Trimming at V came to 3 bases and at J to 3 bases, leaving 4 bases not matched to a gene. The CDR3 nucleotides are TGCAGTGCTAGGACCGGGACTAGCGAAGAGACCCAGTACTTC. Its protein is CSARTGTSEETQYF.

About this clonotype: A junction boundary mismatches the germline segment, possibly from a read error. The rearrangement uses TRBV6-6 and TRBJ2-3, with 9 bases identical to TRBD2. Per the germline V gene, CDR1 is MNHNY and CDR2 is SVGAGI (reference sequence). The CDR3 has 17 residues. Here the CDR3 DNA reads TGTGCCAGCAGTATAACGCCTAGCGGGGCAGGAACAGGTACGCAGTATTTT. It encodes CASSITPSGAGTGTQYF.

The chain uses TRBV20-1 and TRBJ2-7, with 8 positions matching TRBD1. The CDR3 sequence is 14 residues long. Germline loops: CDR1 DFQATT, CDR2 SNEGSKA (reference sequence). V trimming: 8 bases; J trimming: 1 base; junction bases outside the gene matches: 10. This CDR3 is CSPEPGTGSYEQYF. DNA for the CDR3: TGCAGTCCTGAGCCCGGGACAGGTTCCTACGAGCAGTACTTC.

This clonotype was picked up many times. The gene calls are TRBV20-1 and TRBJ2-5; D is uncertain. Germline-derived CDR1 and CDR2 are DFQATT and SNEGSKA (reference sequence). The CDR3 runs 13 residues. The ends were cut back, 3 bases at V and 3 bases at J, with 11 bases in the middle. The CDR3 DNA sequence: TGCAGTGCTAGTTTCCTGAAGAAAGAGACCCAGTACTTC. This gives the protein CSASFLKKETQYF.

This clonotype was found many times. V and J are TRBV5-1 and TRBJ2-3; 7 nucleotides align to TRBD1. Germline assignment: CDR1 SGHRS and CDR2 YFSETQ. The V and J ends lost 7 bases and 3 bases, in that order; junction bases with no gene match: 5. This CDR3 is built from 13 residues. The CDR3 coding sequence is TGCGCCAGCGCCCGGACAGGTACAGATACGCAGTATTTT. This sequence encodes CASARTGTDTQYF. Full variable domain (rest looked up from reference TRBV5-1 and TRBJ2-3): KAGVTQTPRYLIKTRGQQVTLSCSPISGHRSVSWYQQTPGQGLQFLFEYFSETQRNKGNFPGRFSGRQFSNSRSEMNVSTLELGDSALYLCASARTGTDTQYFGPGTRLTVL.

This clonotype was seen ten or more times. The chain combines TRBV12-3 or TRBV12-4 with TRBJ2-7; tentatively, D is TRBD1 or TRBD2 (5 bases each). V lost 4 bases and J 12 bases, leaving 16 bases between the germline ends. CDR3 length: 12 amino acids. The CDR3 region has the DNA TGTGCCAGCAGTTATGGGGGAACTAGTAGGTACTTC. It is translated as CASSYGGTSRYF.

In the case of this clonotype: A much larger clone lies a single base off, so this may be a read error. The chain uses TRBV14 and TRBJ1-2; D gene uncertain. This CDR3 has 15 amino acids. Per germline, CDR1 SGHDN and CDR2 FVKESK. For the CDR3, the DNA is TGTACCAGCAGCCACCCGGGATCGACCCTCTCTGGCTACACCTTC. Protein: CTSSHPGSTLSGYTF.

The chain couples TRBV6-1 to TRBJ1-1, with D possibly matching TRBD1 (6 bases). V lost 0 bases and J 6 bases, leaving 11 bases between the germline ends. CDR3 length: 14 residues. Germline values: CDR1 MNHNS, CDR2 SASEGT. The CDR3 region has the DNA TGTGCCAGCAGTGAAGCTACTCGACAGGCTGAAGCTTTCTTT. Translated: CASSEATRQAEAFF.

This clonotype has only one observation. The rearrangement uses TRBV12-3 or TRBV12-4 and TRBJ2-4; TRBD1 is a possible D gene (5 bases). The DNA end is more similar to TRBJ2-7, so the J call may be wrong. The length of the CDR3 is 14 residues. In DNA, the CDR3 is TGTGCCAGCAGTTTGGGCAGGGTAATCTACGAGCAGTACTTC. It is translated as CASSLGRVIYEQYF.

In its sample, this clonotype was seen many times. The chain links TRBV27 to TRBJ2-7; 10 positions agree with TRBD1. The V gene end was trimmed by 6 bases and the J gene end by 4 bases; junction bases not matched to a gene: 9. This CDR3 is built from 15 residues. Germline V gene data show CDR1 as MNHEY and CDR2 as SMNVEV (reference sequence). The CDR3 spells CASSLKRTGGYEQYF. DNA of the CDR3: TGTGCCAGCAGCCTTAAAAGGACAGGGGGTTACGAGCAGTACTTC.

For this clonotype: This clone may be a read error of a much larger clone one base away. This chain joins TRBV9 and TRBJ2-4, with D hard to call. The ends were cut back, 0 bases at V and 13 bases at J, with 20 bases in the middle. Germline V gene sequence: CDR1 SGDLS, CDR2 YYNGEE. This CDR3 has 15 residues. This CDR3 is CASSVAGPSYNEQYF. DNA of the CDR3: TGTGCCAGCAGCGTAGCTGGGCCCTCCTACAATGAGCAGTACTTC.